The rows below give T cell receptor beta chains drawn from one sample of a study of blood T cell repertoires in COVID-19. Data came from immunoSEQ multiplex PCR; TCRdb stores just in-frame clones and leaves some out. The sample includes about 140,000 clones, 84% of them seen just once. Sequenced input: peripheral blood. Receptors originate from a human donor in a cohort sampled during active COVID-19. CDR3s include the opening cysteine and the closing phenylalanine or tryptophan. The order of the fields is CDR3 length, J gene, clone size, D gene, V gene, CDR3 DNA, CDR3 protein. A D gene is named only where the DNA matches it firmly. Clone size, where shown, is once, few, many, or a class for clones that have expanded.

16 | TRBJ1-3 | - | TRBD1 | TRBV14 | TGTGCCAGCAGCCAAGACAGGGGGCTACATGGAAACACCATATATTTT | CASSQDRGLHGNTIYF
13 | TRBJ2-1 | - | TRBD2 | TRBV4-2 | TGTGCCAGCAGCCAAGAGTGGCGGGGGAAGCAGTTCTTC | CASSQEWRGKQFF
13 | TRBJ1-5 | once | - | TRBV12-3/TRBV12-4 | TGTGCCAGCCAGGGCCCGGGAGGGCAGCCCCAGCATTTT | CASQGPGGQPQHF
13 | TRBJ1-5 | - | - | TRBV29-1 | TGCAGCGGCCAGACAGGTCTCAATCAGCCCCAGCATTTT | CSGQTGLNQPQHF
15 | TRBJ2-7 | - | TRBD1 | TRBV5-1 | TGCGCCAGCAGCTTGGGACAGGGCGGCTCCTACGAGCAGTACTTC | CASSLGQGGSYEQYF
13 | TRBJ2-1 | few | - | TRBV5-1 | TGCGCCAGCAGCTTGGTTCTCGGAGGTGAGCAGTTCTTC | CASSLVLGGEQFF
15 | TRBJ2-2 | - | - | TRBV5-5 | TGTGCCAGCAGCCTACTTCAACTCGGCGGCGGGGAGCTGTTTTTT | CASSLLQLGGGELFF
13 | TRBJ1-2 | - | - | TRBV2 | TGTGCCAGCAGTGAGGGACAATTCTATGGCTACACCTTC | CASSEGQFYGYTF
16 | TRBJ1-1 | - | - | TRBV5-1 | TGCGCCAGCAGCTTGGACGGTTTCGCCTCGAGCACTGAAGCTTTCTTT | CASSLDGFASSTEAFF
15 | TRBJ1-2 | - | - | TRBV4-3 | TGCGCCAGCAGCCAAGATTGGCAGGTAGTAAATGGCTACACCTTC | CASSQDWQVVNGYTF
13 | TRBJ2-5 | - | - | TRBV2 | TGTGCCAGCCTCTACGGGAGACAAGAGACCCAGTACTTC | CASLYGRQETQYF
13 | TRBJ1-2 | - | TRBD1 | TRBV5-6 | TGTGCCAGCAGGGGGACAGCGGCTTTTGGCTACACCTTC | CASRGTAAFGYTF
13 | TRBJ1-1 | - | - | TRBV6-5 | TGTGCCAGCAGTTACAGGGGGAACACTGAAGCTTTCTTT | CASSYRGNTEAFF
15 | TRBJ2-5 | - | TRBD1 | TRBV4-3 | TGCGCCAGCAGCCAAGACCAGGGGGCCCCAGAGACCCAGTACTTC | CASSQDQGAPETQYF
12 | TRBJ2-7 | - | - | TRBV2 | TGTGCCAGCAGCCTTAGCTCCTACGAGCAGTACTTC | CASSLSSYEQYF
15 | TRBJ2-5 | - | TRBD1 | TRBV2 | TGTGCCAGCAGTAAGGACAGGGTATTCCAAGAGACCCAGTACTTC | CASSKDRVFQETQYF
15 | TRBJ1-2 | - | TRBD1 | TRBV9 | TGTGCCAGCAGCGTTCAAGACAGGGGGGCGACTGGCTACACCTTC | CASSVQDRGATGYTF
15 | TRBJ2-6 | - | - | TRBV19 | TGTGCCACCAAGGGACACTCTCTAGGGGCCAACGTCCTGACTTTC | CATKGHSLGANVLTF
13 | TRBJ1-1 | - | - | TRBV7-9 | TGTGCCAGCAGCGCCCAGGATAACACTGAAGCTTTCTTT | CASSAQDNTEAFF
12 | TRBJ1-5 | - | - | TRBV29-1 | TGCAGCGTCAGTTATAGCAATCAGCCCCAGCATTTT | CSVSYSNQPQHF
18 | TRBJ2-3 | - | TRBD2 | TRBV4-3 | TGCGCCAGCAGCCAAGATCTCCGGAGCGGGGCCAAGACAGATACGCAGTATTTT | CASSQDLRSGAKTDTQYF
13 | TRBJ2-7 | - | - | TRBV7-3 | TGTGCCAGCAGCTTAGGAGGGTCTGGCGAGCAGTACTTC | CASSLGGSGEQYF
16 | TRBJ2-2 | - | TRBD2 | TRBV5-1 | TGCGCCAGCAGCCCGGGACTAGCGGGGGGGCCGAGGGAGCTGTTTTTT | CASSPGLAGGPRELFF